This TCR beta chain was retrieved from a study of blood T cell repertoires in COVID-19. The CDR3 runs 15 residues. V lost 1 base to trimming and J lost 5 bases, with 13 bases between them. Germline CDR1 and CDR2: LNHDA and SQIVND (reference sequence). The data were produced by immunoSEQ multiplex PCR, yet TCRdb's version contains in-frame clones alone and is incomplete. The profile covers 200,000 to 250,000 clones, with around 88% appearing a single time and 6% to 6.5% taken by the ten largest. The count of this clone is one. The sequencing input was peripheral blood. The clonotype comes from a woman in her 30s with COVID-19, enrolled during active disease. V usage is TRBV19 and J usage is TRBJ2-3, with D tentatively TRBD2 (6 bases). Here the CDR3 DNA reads TGTGCCAGTAGTATAGTCCGGGGAGGCGGAGATACGCAGTATTTT. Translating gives CASSIVRGGGDTQYF.